This TCR beta chain was sequenced for a study of technical replicates of blood from a handful of donors. This clone was observed a single time. There are 15 residues in the CDR3. V was trimmed by 4 bases and J by 7 bases, leaving 16 bases between them. Germline assignment: CDR1 MNHNY and CDR2 SVGAGI (reference sequence). Here immunoSEQ multiplex PCR was the method, and the copy in TCRdb shows in-frame clones only, minus some. In the table there are fewer than 110,000 clones, just over 95% of which are singletons. The origin of this receptor is a human donor in good health. The sequencing input was T cells isolated from PBMCs. The chain joins TRBV6-6 to TRBJ2-2, with D hard to call. Here the CDR3 DNA reads TGTGCCAGCAGTTTCCTAGACTTAAACTACGGGGAGCTGTTTTTT. Protein: CASSFLDLNYGELFF.